The source of this T cell receptor beta chain is a study of T cell changes during pregnancy in multiple sclerosis. TCRdb keeps only in-frame clones here, not all; method: immunoSEQ multiplex PCR. The sample shows tens of thousands of clones, about 93% of them seen only once. The length of the CDR3 is 20 residues. Trimming removed 0 bases from V and 0 bases from J; junction bases left unmatched: 17. In germline, CDR1 is GTSNPN, CDR2 SVGIG (reference sequence). This clonotype was obtained from a female donor with multiple sclerosis, enrolled in a pregnancy study. The V gene is TRBV30, the J gene TRBJ1-5, with 7 bases matching TRBD1. Sample: peripheral blood, taken in the first trimester of pregnancy. For the CDR3, the DNA is TGTGCCTGGAGTGTCACGACACCTCAGGGGGGCCTCCTTAGCAATCAGCCCCAGCATTTT. Protein: CAWSVTTPQGGLLSNQPQHF.